This T cell receptor (beta chain) derives from a study of CD4+ T cells in melanoma. Findings and limits, study-wide: Neoantigen-specific CD4+ T cells in melanoma reportedly had diverse differentiation states.

Between the trimmed V and J ends, which lost 7 bases and 0 bases, there was a span of 16 bases. From germline, CDR1 is LNHDA and CDR2 SQIVND (reference sequence). CDR3 length: 16 residues. With regard to this clone: What it binds is unknown.

TCRdb's table, derived via immunoSEQ multiplex PCR, lists solely in-frame clones and lacks some. The sample consists of 140,000 or so clones, 85% to 95% of them appearing once. The receptor comes from a human donor with melanoma. The chain joins TRBV19 to TRBJ1-3; D might be TRBD1 (5 bases). In nucleotides, the CDR3 is TGTGCCAGTACCAACGGCGTCGGGGGCTCTGGAAACACCATATATTTT. Translating it yields CASTNGVGGSGNTIYF.